The 31 T cell receptor beta chains presented below share a single source sample, sequenced in a study of blood T cell repertoires in COVID-19. TCRdb's copy holds only in-frame clones and misses some; the assay was immunoSEQ multiplex PCR. The table has around 170,000 clones, under 85% seen once; the top ten hold about 12%. The sequenced sample consisted of PBMCs or T cells enriched from blood (not recorded which). Receptor source: a man between 50 and 59 years old who had recovered from COVID-19.

CDR3 bases: TGTGCCAGCAGCTCACCTAGGGCCCTAGCCGACAATGAGCAGTTCTTC. It specifies CASSSPRALADNEQFF. The chain couples TRBV11-1 to TRBJ2-1, with D possibly being TRBD2 (5 bases). This CDR3 is built from 16 residues. The V gene lost 4 bases and the J gene lost 5 bases, with 18 bases spanning the gap. CDR1 is SGHAT and CDR2 is FQDESV in the germline V gene (reference sequence).

This clone was counted a single time. The J gene is TRBJ1-2, the V gene TRBV5-1; TRBD1 agrees at 9 bases. The CDR3 sequence is 12 residues long. Trimming at V came to 7 bases and at J to 7 bases, leaving 5 bases not matched to a gene. Germline V gene data show CDR1 as SGHRS and CDR2 as YFSETQ. The CDR3 nucleotides read TGCGCCAGCGGGGACAGGGATTCTGGCTACACCTTC. Translated: CASGDRDSGYTF.

This chain joins TRBV5-1 and TRBJ2-7; 13 nucleotides align to TRBD2. Germline V gives CDR1 SGHRS, CDR2 YFSETQ. J lost 7 bases, V lost 0 bases, and 7 bases had no gene match. The CDR3 extends over 16 amino acids. In nucleotides, the CDR3 is TGCGCCAGCAGCTTGGATCACAGGACTAGCGGGGGAGAGCAGTACTTC. This gives the protein CASSLDHRTSGGEQYF. The full variable domain, its missing parts supplied by reference TRBV5-1 and TRBJ2-7, is KAGVTQTPRYLIKTRGQQVTLSCSPISGHRSVSWYQQTPGQGLQFLFEYFSETQRNKGNFPGRFSGRQFSNSRSEMNVSTLELGDSALYLCASSLDHRTSGGEQYFGPGTRLTVT.

V gene TRBV11-1 combines with J gene TRBJ1-1; 9 bases are shared with TRBD1. CDR1 SGHAT and CDR2 FQDESV come from the germline V gene (reference sequence). The CDR3 runs 14 residues. V trimming: 3 bases; J trimming: 7 bases; junction bases outside the gene matches: 6. CDR3 sequence reads: CASSFLGDRVEAFF. CDR3 DNA: TGTGCCAGCAGCTTCCTCGGGGACAGGGTTGAAGCTTTCTTT.

The table lists this clone with a count of one. The gene calls are TRBV6-2 or TRBV6-3 and TRBJ1-6, with 8 positions matching TRBD1. The CDR3 is 18 residues long. Unmatched junction bases numbered 6, after V lost 2 bases and J lost 0 bases. CDR1 and CDR2 (germline): MNHEY, SVGEGT. CDR3 amino acids: CASSYGQGDASYNSPLHF. The DNA for the CDR3 is TGTGCCAGCAGTTACGGACAGGGAGACGCCTCCTATAATTCACCCCTCCACTTT.

This clone has only a few counts. The rearrangement links TRBV7-2 to TRBJ2-7; D gene unclear. V shed 1 base and J shed 3 bases, with 7 bases lying between them. The CDR3 covers 13 residues. Per the germline V gene, CDR1 is SGHTA and CDR2 is FQGNSA. This CDR3 reads CASSLGHIYEQYF. The CDR3 DNA is TGTGCCAGCAGCTTAGGCCACATCTACGAGCAGTACTTC. Supplemented by reference TRBV7-2 and TRBJ2-7, the full variable domain reads GAGVSQSPSNKVTEKGKDVELRCDPISGHTALYWYRQSLGQGLEFLIYFQGNSAPDKSGLPSDRFSAERTGGSVSTLTIQRTQQEDSAVYLCASSLGHIYEQYFGPGTRLTVT.

This clone was seen only once. The V call is TRBV3-1 (or the pseudogene TRBV3-2), the J call TRBJ2-7, with D perhaps TRBD2 (5 bases). This CDR3 comprises 12 residues. Germline loops: CDR1 LGHDT, CDR2 YNNKEL (reference sequence). The ends were cut back, 4 bases at V and 3 bases at J, with 7 bases in the middle. In nucleotides, the CDR3 is TGTGCCAGCAGCCCCAGCGGCTACGAGCAGTACTTC. It translates to CASSPSGYEQYF.

The chain carries TRBV27 and TRBJ2-7; D might be TRBD1 (5 bases). V dropped 5 bases and J dropped 4 bases, with 12 bases sitting between them. The CDR3 has 13 amino acids. The V gene's germline CDR1 is MNHEY and CDR2 SMNVEV (reference sequence). CDR3 sequence (DNA): TGTGCCAGCAGTCGACCCCCAGGGTACGAGCAGTACTTC. It encodes CASSRPPGYEQYF.

The V and J genes are TRBV6-5 and TRBJ1-2, with TRBD1 as a possible D gene (6 bases). This CDR3 has 13 residues. Trimming removed 5 bases at V and 3 bases at J, with 10 bases between. Germline assignment: CDR1 MNHEY and CDR2 SVGAGI. The CDR3: CASSTGPHYGYTF. CDR3 nucleotide sequence: TGTGCCAGCAGTACAGGGCCTCACTATGGCTACACCTTC.

The chain uses TRBV7-9 and TRBJ2-7; the match to TRBD1 covers 7 bases. The V gene's germline CDR1 is SEHNR and CDR2 FQNEAQ (reference sequence). V shed 6 bases and J 3 bases; nucleotides not matched to a gene: 8. The length of the CDR3 is 14 residues. This chain's CDR3 is CASRLPGQYYEQYF. Here the CDR3 DNA reads TGTGCCAGCAGACTCCCGGGACAGTACTACGAGCAGTACTTC.

The rearrangement links TRBV6-5 to TRBJ1-1; the match to TRBD1 covers 7 bases. CDR1 and CDR2 from the germline V gene are MNHEY and SVGAGI. The CDR3 contains 16 residues. The junction had 7 bases not matched to a gene; V was cut back by 2 bases and J by 1 base. CDR3 in DNA: TGTGCCAGCAGTTACGTGAGGCCAGGGGGGAACACTGAAGCTTTCTTT. It specifies CASSYVRPGGNTEAFF.

The rearrangement links TRBV3-1 (or the pseudogene TRBV3-2) to TRBJ2-3, with TRBD2 matching 8 bases. The CDR3 consists of 16 residues. The germline V gene has CDR1 LGHDT and CDR2 YNNKEL (reference sequence). Trimming cost V 3 bases and J 4 bases; bases outside gene matches: 9. The CDR3 region has the DNA TGTGCCAGCAGCCAGGTCGCCGGGGGGGCAGCAGATACGCAGTATTTT. Its translation is CASSQVAGGAADTQYF.

The rearrangement uses TRBV21-1 and TRBJ2-3; TRBD2, as called in the table, went unchecked against the DNA. TRBV21-1 is labeled a pseudogene. This CDR3 spans 15 amino acids. CDR3 bases: TGTGCCAGCACGGATCGGGGGGCCCTCACAGATACGCAGTATTTT. Protein product: CASTDRGALTDTQYF.

The chain carries TRBV6-2 or TRBV6-3 and TRBJ2-3, with 7 bases aligning to TRBD1. Per the germline V gene, CDR1 is MNHEY and CDR2 is SVGEGT. Trimming at V came to 6 bases and at J to 4 bases, leaving 10 bases not matched to a gene. The CDR3 sequence is 15 residues long. As DNA, the CDR3 is TGTGCCAGCAGCCGACAGGGTGGGGAACCAGATACGCAGTATTTT. It codes for CASSRQGGEPDTQYF.

This rearrangement joins TRBV7-8 to TRBJ2-1, with D tentatively TRBD1 (5 bases). Germline loops: CDR1 SGHVS, CDR2 FQNEAQ. V lost 1 base and J lost 2, with 6 bases in between. The CDR3 loop spans 14 amino acids. DNA for the CDR3: TGTGCCAGCAGCTTAGGACAGACCTACAATGAGCAGTTCTTC. It codes for CASSLGQTYNEQFF.

V and J are TRBV7-9 and TRBJ1-4; 8 nucleotides align to TRBD1. Unmatched junction bases numbered 10, after V lost 6 bases and J lost 1 base. Germline V gene sequence: CDR1 SEHNR, CDR2 FQNEAQ (reference sequence). The CDR3 runs 17 residues. This CDR3 is CASSFLSGQGTNEKLFF. DNA of the CDR3: TGTGCCAGCAGTTTCCTCTCCGGACAGGGAACTAATGAAAAACTGTTTTTT.

The J gene is TRBJ2-7, the V gene TRBV5-1; 10 bases line up with TRBD1. The V and J ends lost 9 bases and 3 bases, in that order; junction bases with no gene match: 9. This CDR3 has 14 residues. CDR1 SGHRS and CDR2 YFSETQ come from the germline V gene. The CDR3 DNA follows: TGCGCCACAAAGGACGGGACAGGGGTCTACGAGCAGTACTTC. It translates to CATKDGTGVYEQYF. The variable domain in full, with the rest retrieved from reference TRBV5-1 and TRBJ2-7, is KAGVTQTPRYLIKTRGQQVTLSCSPISGHRSVSWYQQTPGQGLQFLFEYFSETQRNKGNFPGRFSGRQFSNSRSEMNVSTLELGDSALYLCATKDGTGVYEQYFGPGTRLTVT.

This clone was seen once. V is TRBV21-1 and J is TRBJ2-6; TRBD1 is taken as the D call from the table, unchecked against the DNA. TRBV21-1 is listed as a pseudogene. There are 17 residues in the CDR3. CDR3 nucleotide sequence: TGTGCCAGCATCGACAGGGGTGGATTCTCTGGGGCCAACGTCCTGACTTTC. Amino acid sequence: CASIDRGGFSGANVLTF.

The chain employs TRBV19 and TRBJ1-1, with unresolved D. Germline V gives CDR1 LNHDA, CDR2 SQIVND (reference sequence). The V end was cut by 2 bases, the J end by 0 bases, with 10 bases between. This CDR3 comprises 15 residues. The CDR3 region is CASSINGGLNTEAFF. DNA of the CDR3: TGTGCCAGTAGTATAAACGGAGGGTTGAACACTGAAGCTTTCTTT.

The chain combines TRBV19 with TRBJ1-4, with TRBD1 matching over 7 bases. This CDR3 contains 15 residues. J was trimmed by 4 bases and V by 11 bases; bases with no gene match: 13. Germline-derived CDR1 and CDR2 are LNHDA and SQIVND (reference sequence). The CDR3 DNA reads TGTGCCCGATTCACAGGGGAATCGGGTAATGAAAAACTGTTTTTT. This sequence encodes CARFTGESGNEKLFF.

This chain uses TRBV27 with TRBJ1-2, with unresolved D. Trimming left V 2 bases short and J 5 bases short, with 9 bases between. The CDR3 is 13 amino acids. Germline CDR1 and CDR2: MNHEY and SMNVEV (reference sequence). The CDR3 here is CASSLLGGYGYTF. In DNA form, the CDR3 reads TGTGCCAGCAGTTTACTGGGAGGATATGGCTACACCTTC.

The V and J genes are TRBV2 and TRBJ2-5, with 13 bases fitting TRBD2. The CDR3 totals 15 residues. Trimming at V came to 7 bases and at J to 4 bases, leaving 6 bases not matched to a gene. Germline V gene lookup returns CDR1 SNHLY and CDR2 FYNNEI. CDR3 in DNA: TGTGCCAGCACCGAGACTAGCGGGGGGCGAGAGACCCAGTACTTC. This gives the protein CASTETSGGRETQYF.

This clone has only a few counts. V and J are TRBV9 and TRBJ1-2; D not resolved. In germline, CDR1 is SGDLS, CDR2 YYNGEE. V shed 3 bases and J shed 5 bases, with 5 bases lying between them. This CDR3 contains 11 residues. CDR3 nucleotides: TGTGCCAGCAGCGCCCTTTATGGCTACACCTTC. Amino acid sequence: CASSALYGYTF.

In nucleotides, the CDR3 is TGTGCCAGCAGCCGGGACAGGACGGGAAACACCATATATTTT. Residues: CASSRDRTGNTIYF. This chain links TRBV7-2 with TRBJ1-3; 8 bases fit TRBD1. The germline CDR1 and CDR2 sequences are SGHTA and FQGNSA. Trimming at V came to 5 bases and at J to 4 bases, leaving 4 bases not matched to a gene. CDR3 length equals 14 residues. Full variable domain (remainder filled in from reference TRBV7-2 and TRBJ1-3): GAGVSQSPSNKVTEKGKDVELRCDPISGHTALYWYRQSLGQGLEFLIYFQGNSAPDKSGLPSDRFSAERTGGSVSTLTIQRTQQEDSAVYLCASSRDRTGNTIYFGEGSWLTVV.

The rearrangement links TRBV5-4 to TRBJ2-3; TRBD2 aligns across 7 bases. CDR3 length: 15 amino acids. V trimming: 0 bases; J trimming: 3 bases; junction bases outside the gene matches: 4. From germline, CDR1 is SGHNT and CDR2 YYREEE (reference sequence). The CDR3 sequence: CASSLAGEGTDTQYF. CDR3 bases: TGTGCCAGCAGCTTGGCGGGGGAGGGGACAGATACGCAGTATTTT.

V is TRBV5-6 and J is TRBJ2-7, with TRBD2 identical over 7 bases. Germline V gene sequence: CDR1 SGHDT, CDR2 YYEEEE. This CDR3 is 13 amino acids long. V lost 0 bases, J lost 5 bases, and 2 bases stayed unmatched. DNA of the CDR3: TGTGCCAGCAGCTTGGCGAGCGGGGACGAGCAGTACTTC. It specifies CASSLASGDEQYF. The whole variable domain, filled in from reference TRBV5-6 and TRBJ2-7, reads DAGVTQSPTHLIKTRGQQVTLRCSPKSGHDTVSWYQQALGQGPQFIFQYYEEEERQRGNFPDRFSGHQFPNYSSELNVNALLLGDSALYLCASSLASGDEQYFGPGTRLTVT.

The chain employs TRBV6-5 and TRBJ1-2, with 7 positions matching TRBD1. In germline, CDR1 is MNHEY, CDR2 SVGAGI. The CDR3 is 14 residues long. With V trimmed by 5 bases and J by 2 bases, 5 bases remained unmatched. In DNA, the CDR3 is TGTGCCAGCAGTCCCCCAGGGGGAAACTATGGCTACACCTTC. This gives the protein CASSPPGGNYGYTF.

The chain joins TRBV7-9 to TRBJ2-3; 14 bases align to TRBD2. CDR1 is SEHNR and CDR2 is FQNEAQ in the germline V gene (reference sequence). The CDR3 is 17 residues long. Trimming cost V 4 bases and J 4 bases; bases outside gene matches: 7. The CDR3 reads CASSSTPGLAGADTQYF. In nucleotides, the CDR3 is TGTGCCAGCAGCTCCACCCCGGGACTAGCGGGGGCAGATACGCAGTATTTT.

The chain combines TRBV18 with TRBJ1-1; weak D call: TRBD1 (6 bases). Deletions cut 1 base from V and 5 bases from J, with 14 bases between. The CDR3 length is 15 residues. CDR1 is KGHSH and CDR2 is LQKENI in the germline V gene. The CDR3 is CASSPRAGDDTEAFF. For the CDR3, the DNA is TGTGCCAGCTCACCACGCGCAGGGGACGATACTGAAGCTTTCTTT.

This clone was seen only once. The chain is built from TRBV2 and TRBJ1-2; 9 positions match TRBD1. Per germline, CDR1 SNHLY and CDR2 FYNNEI. V was pared by 6 bases and J by 1 base, with 3 bases of the junction left unmatched. The CDR3 length is 14 residues. CDR3 sequence (DNA): TGTGCCAGCAGCGGACAGGGGAGTAACTATGGCTACACCTTC. Translation: CASSGQGSNYGYTF.

The chain employs TRBV18 and TRBJ1-6; possible D gene TRBD1, 5 bases. Germline-derived CDR1 and CDR2 are KGHSH and LQKENI. Trimming stripped 4 bases from V and 8 bases from J, with 12 bases between. This CDR3 is 14 amino acids long. The CDR3 protein is CASSQAPGDSPLHF. CDR3 coding DNA: TGTGCCAGCTCACAGGCCCCGGGGGATTCACCCCTCCACTTT.